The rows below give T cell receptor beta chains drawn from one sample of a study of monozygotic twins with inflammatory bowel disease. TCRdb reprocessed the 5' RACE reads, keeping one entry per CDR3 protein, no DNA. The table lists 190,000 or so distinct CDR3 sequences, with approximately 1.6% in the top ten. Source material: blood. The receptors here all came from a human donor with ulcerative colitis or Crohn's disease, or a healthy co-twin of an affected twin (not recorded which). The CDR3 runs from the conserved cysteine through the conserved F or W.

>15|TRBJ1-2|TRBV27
CASSLSSTVFYGYTF
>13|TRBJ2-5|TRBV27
CASRDLVQETQYF
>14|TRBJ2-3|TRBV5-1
CASSSDPQTDTQYF
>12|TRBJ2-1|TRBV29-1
CSVPGGGNEQFF
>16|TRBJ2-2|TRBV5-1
CASSDRTSVTPGELFF
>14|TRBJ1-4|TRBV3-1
CASSPGGAGEKLFF
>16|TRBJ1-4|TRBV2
CASSPQDGATNEKLFF
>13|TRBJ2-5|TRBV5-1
CASSLGSQETQYF
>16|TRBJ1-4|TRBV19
CASSIQGRATNEKLFF
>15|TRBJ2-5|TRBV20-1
CSATSLKPGPETQYF
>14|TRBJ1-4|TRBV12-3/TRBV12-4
CASNPQGAREKLFF
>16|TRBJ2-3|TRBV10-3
CATNRGSGGGTDTQYF
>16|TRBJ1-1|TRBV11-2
CASSSRGSAGGTEAFF
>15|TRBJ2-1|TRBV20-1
CSARWGQEVVNEQFF
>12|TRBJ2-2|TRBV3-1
CASSQAGEELFF
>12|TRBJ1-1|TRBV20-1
CSAQTAGTEAFF
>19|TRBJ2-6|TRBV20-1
CSARDFGRTAGSGANVLTF
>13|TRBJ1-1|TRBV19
CAAIDRVTAEAFF
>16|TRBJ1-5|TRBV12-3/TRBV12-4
CASSFSTGGTDQPQHF
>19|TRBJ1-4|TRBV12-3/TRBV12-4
CASSLDQGSFSATNEKLFF
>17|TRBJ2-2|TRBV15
CATSRDRDRVRTGELFF
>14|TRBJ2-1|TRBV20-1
CSAPGRRSTNEQFF
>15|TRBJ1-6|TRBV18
CASSPTDRVNSPLHF
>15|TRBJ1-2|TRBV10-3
CAISESPGSNYGYTF
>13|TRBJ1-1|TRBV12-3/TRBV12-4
CASTIGAKGEAFF
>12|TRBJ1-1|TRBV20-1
CSARRQNTEAFF
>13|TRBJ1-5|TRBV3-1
CASSLDRDQPQHF
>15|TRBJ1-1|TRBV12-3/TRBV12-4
CASSFGQLLTTEAFF
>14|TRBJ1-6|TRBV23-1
CASSPGTRVLALHF
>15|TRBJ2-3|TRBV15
CATSRDRSGEDTQYF
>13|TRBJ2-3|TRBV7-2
CATLEAPTDTQYF
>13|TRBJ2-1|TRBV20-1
CRVDRDSNNEQFF
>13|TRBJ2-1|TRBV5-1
CASFQEVATEQFF
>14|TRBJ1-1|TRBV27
CASSFTGWGTEAFF